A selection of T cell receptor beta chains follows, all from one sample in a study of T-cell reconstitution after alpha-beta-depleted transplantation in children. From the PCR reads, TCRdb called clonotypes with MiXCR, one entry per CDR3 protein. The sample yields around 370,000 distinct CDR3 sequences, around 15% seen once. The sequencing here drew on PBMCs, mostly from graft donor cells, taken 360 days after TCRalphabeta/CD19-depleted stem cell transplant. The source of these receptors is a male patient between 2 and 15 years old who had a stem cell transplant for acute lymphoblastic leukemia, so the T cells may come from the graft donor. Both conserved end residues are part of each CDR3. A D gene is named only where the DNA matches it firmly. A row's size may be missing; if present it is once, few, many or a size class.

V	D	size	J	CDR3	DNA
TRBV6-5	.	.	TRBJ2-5	CASSYSDLGGIAFQETQYF	TGTGCCAGCAGTTACTCGGATTTGGGGGGTATAGCTTTCCAAGAGACCCAGTACTTC
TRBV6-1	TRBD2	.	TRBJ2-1	CASCKFSGRKGVVFF	TGTGCCAGCTGTAAATTTAGCGGGAGGAAGGGGGTAGTCTTCTTC
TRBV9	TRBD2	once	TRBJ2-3	CASSEDDYSGRAGGTDTQYF	TGTGCCAGCAGCGAGGACGACTATAGCGGGAGGGCCGGTGGCACAGATACGCAGTATTTT
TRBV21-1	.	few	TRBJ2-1	CASSLSWAGAGYNEQFF	TGTGCCAGCAGCTTATCGTGGGCGGGAGCGGGCTACAATGAGCAGTTCTTC
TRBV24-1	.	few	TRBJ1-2	CATSGNFNYGYTF	TGTGCCACCAGTGGGAATTTTAACTATGGCTACACCTTC
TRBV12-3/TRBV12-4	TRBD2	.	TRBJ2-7	CASSLGLHYLYEQYF	TGTGCCAGCAGTTTGGGACTACACTACTTGTACGAGCAGTACTTC
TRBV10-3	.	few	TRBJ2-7	CAIRAGNSYEQYF	TGTGCCATCAGAGCCGGGAACTCCTACGAGCAGTACTTC
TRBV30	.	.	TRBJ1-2	CAWSPGPHYGYTF	TGTGCCTGGAGTCCAGGACCGCACTATGGCTACACCTTC
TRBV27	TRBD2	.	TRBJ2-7	CASSPWPSGSSYEQYF	TGTGCCAGCAGTCCCTGGCCTAGCGGGAGTTCCTACGAGCAGTACTTC
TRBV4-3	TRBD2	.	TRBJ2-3	CASSQGTSGSTDTQYF	TGCGCCAGCAGCCAAGGGACTAGCGGGAGTACAGATACGCAGTATTTT
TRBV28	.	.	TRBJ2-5	CASSTPGQGQETQYF	TGTGCCAGCAGTACGCCCGGGCAGGGCCAAGAGACCCAGTACTTC
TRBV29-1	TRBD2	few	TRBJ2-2	CSVESGSGASTGELFF	TGCAGCGTTGAATCGGGCAGCGGGGCAAGCACCGGGGAGCTGTTTTTT
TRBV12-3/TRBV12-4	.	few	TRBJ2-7	CASTQGRGLYEQYF	TGTGCCAGCACACAGGGTCGGGGGCTCTACGAGCAGTACTTC
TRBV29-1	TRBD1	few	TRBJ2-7	CSVDVGTGDEQYF	TGCAGCGTTGACGTAGGGACAGGAGACGAGCAGTACTTC
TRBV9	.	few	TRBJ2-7	CASSISGTPSYEQYF	TGTGCCAGCAGCATATCCGGGACTCCCTCCTACGAGCAGTACTTC
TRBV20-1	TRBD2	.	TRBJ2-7	CSAISGTSGRIYEQYF	TGCAGTGCTATTTCCGGGACTAGCGGGAGGATATACGAGCAGTACTTC
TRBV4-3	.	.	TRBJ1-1	CASSQLGVNTEAFF	TGCGCCAGCAGCCAATTGGGGGTTAACACTGAAGCTTTCTTT
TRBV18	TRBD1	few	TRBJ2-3	CASSPGQGLPFTDTQYF	TGTGCCAGCTCACCGGGACAGGGCCTACCTTTCACAGATACGCAGTATTTT
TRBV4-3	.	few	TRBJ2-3	CASSQQGLATQYF	TGCGCCAGCAGCCAGCAGGGCTTGGCTACGCAGTATTTT
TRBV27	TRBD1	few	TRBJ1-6	CASSFGTANSPLHF	TGTGCCAGCAGTTTCGGGACAGCTAATTCACCCCTCCACTTT
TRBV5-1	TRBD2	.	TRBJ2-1	CASRTGLAANEQFF	TGCGCCAGCAGAACGGGACTAGCGGCCAATGAGCAGTTCTTC
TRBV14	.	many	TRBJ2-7	CASSQDPAYEQYF	TGTGCCAGCAGCCAAGATCCTGCCTACGAGCAGTACTTC